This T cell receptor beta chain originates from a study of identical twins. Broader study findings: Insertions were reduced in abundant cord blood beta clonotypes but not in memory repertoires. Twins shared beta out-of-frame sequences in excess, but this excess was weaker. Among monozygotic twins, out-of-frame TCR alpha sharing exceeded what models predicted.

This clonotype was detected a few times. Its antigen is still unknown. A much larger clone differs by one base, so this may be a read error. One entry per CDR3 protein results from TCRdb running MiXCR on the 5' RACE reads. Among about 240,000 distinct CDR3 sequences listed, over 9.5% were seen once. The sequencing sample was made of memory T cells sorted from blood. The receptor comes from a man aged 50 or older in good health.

In nucleotides, the CDR3 is TGTGCCAGCAGAGGCGGAGCCAGGGTCGGTGGCTACACCTTC. Its protein is CASRGGARVGGYTF. This chain connects TRBV12-3 or TRBV12-4 to TRBJ1-2; a weak D match, TRBD1 (5 bases). This CDR3 comprises 14 residues. Trimming left V 6 bases short and J 7 bases short, with 18 bases between.